This is a list of T cell receptor beta chains from one sample in a study of T cell responses to AZD1222 COVID-19 vaccine. Only in-frame clones appear in the TCRdb table, and some are missing; sequencing was by immunoSEQ multiplex PCR. Of about 96,000 clones in the sample, roughly 87% were seen once. Specimen: peripheral blood, collected on day 0 of AZD1222 vaccination. The receptors originated from an adult in good health. The CDR3 runs from the conserved cysteine through the conserved F or W. The D gene is left open where the match is weak. Only some rows state a clone size, as once, few, many or a class for expanded clones.

size	V	D	J	CDR3	DNA
NA	TRBV7-2	NA	TRBJ1-3	CASSPHAQGAGNTIYF	TGTGCCAGCAGCCCGCACGCACAGGGCGCGGGAAACACCATATATTTT
NA	TRBV10-3	NA	TRBJ2-1	CAISDRKEQFF	TGTGCCATCAGTGACCGGAAAGAGCAGTTCTTC
NA	TRBV5-1	TRBD1	TRBJ1-5	CASSPGQGLQPQHF	TGCGCCAGCAGCCCTGGACAGGGTCTACAGCCCCAGCATTTT
NA	TRBV5-8	NA	TRBJ1-2	CASSLGQTLLGYTF	TGTGCCAGCAGCTTGGGACAGACACTTCTTGGCTACACCTTC
NA	TRBV5-4	NA	TRBJ2-5	CASSLPGEETQYF	TGTGCCAGCAGCTTGCCAGGAGAAGAGACCCAGTACTTC
NA	TRBV3-1/TRBV3-2	TRBD2	TRBJ2-3	CASSPGLAYDTQYF	TGTGCCAGCAGCCCGGGACTAGCGTACGATACGCAGTATTTT
NA	TRBV3-1/TRBV3-2	TRBD1	TRBJ1-2	CASSQRTGDYGYTF	TGTGCCAGCAGCCAACGGACAGGAGACTATGGCTACACCTTC
once	TRBV11-2	NA	TRBJ1-1	CASSLLGVAYEAFF	TGTGCCAGCAGCTTACTGGGGGTCGCGTATGAAGCTTTCTTT
NA	TRBV19	NA	TRBJ1-6	CASKVFAGTNNSPLHF	TGTGCCAGTAAAGTGTTTGCAGGGACGAATAATTCACCCCTCCACTTT
NA	TRBV4-2	TRBD1	TRBJ2-2	CASSQDPSGGNTGELFF	TGTGCCAGCAGCCAAGATCCTTCAGGGGGCAACACCGGGGAGCTGTTTTTT
NA	TRBV10-3	NA	TRBJ2-3	CAISVRTDTQYF	TGTGCCATCAGCGTCCGCACAGATACGCAGTATTTT
NA	TRBV27	NA	TRBJ1-5	CASSLIRRHDLRPQHF	TGTGCCAGCAGTTTAATCAGGAGACACGACTTGAGGCCCCAGCATTTT
NA	TRBV2	NA	TRBJ1-4	CASREGPGKANEKLFF	TGTGCCAGCAGAGAAGGGCCAGGGAAGGCTAATGAAAAACTGTTTTTT
NA	TRBV6-5	NA	TRBJ1-5	CASSYSLDQPQHF	TGTGCCAGCAGTTACTCACTTGATCAGCCCCAGCATTTT
NA	TRBV29-1	NA	TRBJ2-1	CSVGLQGDEQFF	TGCAGCGTTGGTCTCCAGGGCGATGAGCAGTTCTTC
NA	TRBV10-3	NA	TRBJ2-7	CAISPGADEQYF	TGTGCCATCAGCCCAGGGGCCGACGAGCAGTACTTC
NA	TRBV7-9	NA	TRBJ2-5	CASSLPGLGQYF	TGTGCCAGCAGCTTACCGGGCTTGGGCCAGTACTTC
NA	TRBV29-1	NA	TRBJ1-2	CSVVRDYGYTF	TGCAGCGTTGTAAGGGATTATGGCTACACCTTC
NA	TRBV27	NA	TRBJ1-5	CASSDGSVNQPQHF	TGTGCCAGCAGTGACGGGTCGGTGAATCAGCCCCAGCATTTT
NA	TRBV10-2	NA	TRBJ2-5	CASSERDTLKETQYF	TGCGCCAGCAGTGAAAGGGACACCCTCAAAGAGACCCAGTACTTC
NA	TRBV7-2	NA	TRBJ1-1	CASSLGVSGPEAFF	TGTGCCAGCAGCTTAGGGGTCTCGGGGCCTGAAGCTTTCTTT
NA	TRBV15	NA	TRBJ2-7	CATSREGSSYEQYF	TGTGCCACCAGCAGAGAAGGGAGCTCCTACGAGCAGTACTTC